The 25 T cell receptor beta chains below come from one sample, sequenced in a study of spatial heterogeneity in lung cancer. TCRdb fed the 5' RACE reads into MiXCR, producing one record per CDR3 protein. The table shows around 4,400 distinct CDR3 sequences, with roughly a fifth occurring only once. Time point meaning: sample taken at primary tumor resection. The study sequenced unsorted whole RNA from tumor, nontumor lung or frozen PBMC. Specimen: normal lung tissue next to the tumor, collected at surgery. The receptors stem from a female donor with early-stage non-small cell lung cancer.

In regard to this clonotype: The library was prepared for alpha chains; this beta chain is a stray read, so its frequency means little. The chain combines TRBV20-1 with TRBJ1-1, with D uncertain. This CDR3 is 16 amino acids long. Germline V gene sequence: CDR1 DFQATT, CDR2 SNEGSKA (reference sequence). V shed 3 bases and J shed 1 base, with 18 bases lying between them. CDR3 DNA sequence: TGCAGTGCTAGTTTTCGGGAGCGTGGCCCGAACACTGAAGCTTTCTTT. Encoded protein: CSASFRERGPNTEAFF.

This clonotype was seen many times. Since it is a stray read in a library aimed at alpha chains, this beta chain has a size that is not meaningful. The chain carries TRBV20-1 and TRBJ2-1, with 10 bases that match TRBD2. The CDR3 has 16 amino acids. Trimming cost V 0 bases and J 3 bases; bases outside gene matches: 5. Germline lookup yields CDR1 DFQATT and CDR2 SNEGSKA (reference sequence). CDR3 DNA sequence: TGCAGTGCTAGAGATCGGAGCGGGGGGGGCTACAATGAGCAGTTCTTC. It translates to CSARDRSGGGYNEQFF.

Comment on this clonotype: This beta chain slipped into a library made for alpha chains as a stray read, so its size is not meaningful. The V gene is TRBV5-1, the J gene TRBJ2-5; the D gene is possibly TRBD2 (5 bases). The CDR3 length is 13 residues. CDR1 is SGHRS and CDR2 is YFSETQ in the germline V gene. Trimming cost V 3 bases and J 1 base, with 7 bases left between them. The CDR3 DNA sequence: TGCGCCAGCAGCTCTCTAGCCCAAGAGACCCAGTACTTC. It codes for CASSSLAQETQYF.

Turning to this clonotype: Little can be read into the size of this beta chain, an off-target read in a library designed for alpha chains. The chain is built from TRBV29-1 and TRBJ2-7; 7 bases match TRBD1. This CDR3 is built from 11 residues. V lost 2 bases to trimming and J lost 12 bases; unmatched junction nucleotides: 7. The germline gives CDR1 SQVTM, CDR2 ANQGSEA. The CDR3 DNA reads TGCAGCGTTGAATCAGGGGGAGAAACGTACTTC. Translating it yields CSVESGGETYF.

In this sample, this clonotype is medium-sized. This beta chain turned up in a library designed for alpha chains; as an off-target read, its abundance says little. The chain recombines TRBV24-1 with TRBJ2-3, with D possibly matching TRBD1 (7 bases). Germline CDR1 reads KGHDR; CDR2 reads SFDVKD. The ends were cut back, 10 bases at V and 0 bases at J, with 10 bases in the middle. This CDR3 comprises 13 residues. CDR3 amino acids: CATAGQSTDTQYF. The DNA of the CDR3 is TGTGCCACGGCGGGACAGAGCACAGATACGCAGTATTTT.

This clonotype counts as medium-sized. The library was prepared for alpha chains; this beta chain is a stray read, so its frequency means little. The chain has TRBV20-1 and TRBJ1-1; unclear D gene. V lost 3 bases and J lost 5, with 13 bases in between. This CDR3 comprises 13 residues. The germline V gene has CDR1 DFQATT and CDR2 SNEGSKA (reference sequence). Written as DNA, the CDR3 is TGCAGTGCTAGTCCCTGGACGAGAACTGAAGCTTTCTTT. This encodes CSASPWTRTEAFF.

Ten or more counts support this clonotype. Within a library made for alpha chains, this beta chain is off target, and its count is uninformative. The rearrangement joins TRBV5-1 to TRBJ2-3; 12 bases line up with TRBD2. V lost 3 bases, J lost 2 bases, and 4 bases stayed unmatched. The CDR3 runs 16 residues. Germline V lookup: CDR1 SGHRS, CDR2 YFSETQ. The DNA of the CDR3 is TGCGCCAGCAGCTCAGGACTAGCGGGGAACACAGATACGCAGTATTTT. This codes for CASSSGLAGNTDTQYF.

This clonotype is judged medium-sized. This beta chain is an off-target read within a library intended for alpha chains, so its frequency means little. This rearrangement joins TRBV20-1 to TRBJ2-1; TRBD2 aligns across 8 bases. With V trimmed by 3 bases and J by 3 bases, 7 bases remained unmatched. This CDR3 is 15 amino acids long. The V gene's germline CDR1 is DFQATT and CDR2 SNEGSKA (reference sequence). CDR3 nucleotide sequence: TGCAGTGCTAGTTGGAGCGGGAGTAGCTACAATGAGCAGTTCTTC. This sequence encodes CSASWSGSSYNEQFF.

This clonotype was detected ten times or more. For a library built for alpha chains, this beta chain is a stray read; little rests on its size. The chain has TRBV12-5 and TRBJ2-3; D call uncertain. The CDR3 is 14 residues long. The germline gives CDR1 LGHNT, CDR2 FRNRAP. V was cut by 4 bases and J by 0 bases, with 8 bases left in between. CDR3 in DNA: TGTGCTAGTGGTTCGGGTGCTAGCACAGATACGCAGTATTTT. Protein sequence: CASGSGASTDTQYF.

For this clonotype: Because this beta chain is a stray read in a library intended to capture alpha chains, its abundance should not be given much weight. The CDR3 DNA sequence: TGTGCCAGCAGTTACGATAGACAGCATAACCAAGAGACCCAGTACTTC. Translating it yields CASSYDRQHNQETQYF. The chain combines TRBV6-5 with TRBJ2-5; D might be TRBD1 (5 bases). The CDR3 spans 16 residues. The V and J ends lost 2 bases and 0 bases respectively, with 13 bases between them. CDR1 and CDR2 (germline): MNHEY, SVGAGI.

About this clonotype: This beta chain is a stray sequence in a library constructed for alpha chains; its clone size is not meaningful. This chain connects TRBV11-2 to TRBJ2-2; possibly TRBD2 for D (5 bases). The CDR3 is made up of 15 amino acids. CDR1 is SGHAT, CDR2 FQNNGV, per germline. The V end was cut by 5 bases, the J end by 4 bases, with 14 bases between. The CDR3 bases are TGTGCCAGCAGCGACGGACTTCGCCCCACCGGGGAGCTGTTTTTT. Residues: CASSDGLRPTGELFF.

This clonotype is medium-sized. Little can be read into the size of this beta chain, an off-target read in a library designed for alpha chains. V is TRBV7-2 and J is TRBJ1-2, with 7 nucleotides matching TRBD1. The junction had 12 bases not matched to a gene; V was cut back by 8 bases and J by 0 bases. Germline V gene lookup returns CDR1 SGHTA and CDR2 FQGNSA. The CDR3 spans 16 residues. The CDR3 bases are TGTGCCAGCGGAAAAGCGACAGGGTACACTAACTATGGCTACACCTTC. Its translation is CASGKATGYTNYGYTF.

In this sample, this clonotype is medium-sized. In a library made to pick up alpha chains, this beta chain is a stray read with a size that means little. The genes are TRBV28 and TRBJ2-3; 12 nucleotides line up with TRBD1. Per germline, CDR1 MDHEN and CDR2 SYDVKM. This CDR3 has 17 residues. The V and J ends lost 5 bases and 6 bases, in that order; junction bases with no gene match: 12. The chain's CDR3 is CASSQGQGAPRTDTQYF. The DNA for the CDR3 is TGTGCCAGCAGTCAGGGACAGGGGGCGCCTCGAACCGATACGCAGTATTTT.

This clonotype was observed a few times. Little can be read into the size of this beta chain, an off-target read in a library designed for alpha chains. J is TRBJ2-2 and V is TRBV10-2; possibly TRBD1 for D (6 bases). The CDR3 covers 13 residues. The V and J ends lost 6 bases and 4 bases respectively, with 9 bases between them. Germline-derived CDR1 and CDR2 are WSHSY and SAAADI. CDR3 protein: CASRGQSTGELFF. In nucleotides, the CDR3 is TGCGCCAGCAGGGGACAATCCACCGGGGAGCTGTTTTTT.

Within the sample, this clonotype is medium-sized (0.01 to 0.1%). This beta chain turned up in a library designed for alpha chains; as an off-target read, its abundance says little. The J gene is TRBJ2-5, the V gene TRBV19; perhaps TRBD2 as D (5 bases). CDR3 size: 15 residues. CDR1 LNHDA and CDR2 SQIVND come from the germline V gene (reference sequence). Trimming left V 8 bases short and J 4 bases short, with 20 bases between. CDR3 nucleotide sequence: TGTGCCAGTCAACAAAACGGAGGTAGCCCAGAGACCCAGTACTTC. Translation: CASQQNGGSPETQYF.

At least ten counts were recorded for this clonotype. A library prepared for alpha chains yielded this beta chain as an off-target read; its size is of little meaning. CDR3 DNA: TGTGCCAGCAGCAAGGGACAGGAGATCTTTAACTATGGCTACACCTTC. Protein: CASSKGQEIFNYGYTF. The rearrangement joins TRBV21-1 to TRBJ1-2; the table's D call, TRBD1, was not checked against the DNA. TRBV21-1 is marked as a pseudogene. This CDR3 contains 16 residues.

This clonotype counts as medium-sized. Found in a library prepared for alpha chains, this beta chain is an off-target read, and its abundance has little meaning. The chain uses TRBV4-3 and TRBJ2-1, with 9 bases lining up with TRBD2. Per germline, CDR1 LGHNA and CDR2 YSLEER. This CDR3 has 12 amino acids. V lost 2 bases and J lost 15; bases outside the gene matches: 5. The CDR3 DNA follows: TGCGCCAGCAGCCAACCGGGACTAGCCCTGTTCTTC. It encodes CASSQPGLALFF.

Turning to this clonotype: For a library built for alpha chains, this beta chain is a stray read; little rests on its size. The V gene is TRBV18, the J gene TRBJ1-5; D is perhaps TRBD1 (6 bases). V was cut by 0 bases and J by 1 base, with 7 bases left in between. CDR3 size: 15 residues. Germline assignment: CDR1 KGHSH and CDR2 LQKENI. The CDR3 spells CASSPPGGSNQPQHF. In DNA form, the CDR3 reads TGTGCCAGCTCACCACCAGGGGGGAGCAATCAGCCCCAGCATTTT.

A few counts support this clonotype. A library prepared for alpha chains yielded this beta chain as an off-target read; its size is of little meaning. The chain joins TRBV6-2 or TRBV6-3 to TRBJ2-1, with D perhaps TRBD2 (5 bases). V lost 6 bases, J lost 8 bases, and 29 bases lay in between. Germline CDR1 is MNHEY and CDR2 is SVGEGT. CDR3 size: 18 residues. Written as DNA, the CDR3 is TGTGCCAGCAGCCACTCGGCTCTGTGGGGAGCAGTAGGCGATGAGCAGTTCTTC. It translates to CASSHSALWGAVGDEQFF.

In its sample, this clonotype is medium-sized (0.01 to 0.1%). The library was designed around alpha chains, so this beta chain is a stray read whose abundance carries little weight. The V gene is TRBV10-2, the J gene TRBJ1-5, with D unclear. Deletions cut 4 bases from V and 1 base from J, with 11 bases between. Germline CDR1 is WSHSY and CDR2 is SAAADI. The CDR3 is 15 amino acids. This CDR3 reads CASSGDHGSNQPQHF. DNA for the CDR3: TGCGCCAGCAGTGGGGATCACGGAAGCAATCAGCCCCAGCATTTT.

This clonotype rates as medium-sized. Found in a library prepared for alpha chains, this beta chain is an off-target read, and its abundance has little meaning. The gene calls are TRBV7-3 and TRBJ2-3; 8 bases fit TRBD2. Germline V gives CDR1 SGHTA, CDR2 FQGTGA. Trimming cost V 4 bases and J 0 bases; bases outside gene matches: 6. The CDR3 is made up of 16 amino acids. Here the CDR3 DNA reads TGTGCCAGCAGCTCTGGGTTAGCGGGAAGCACAGATACGCAGTATTTT. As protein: CASSSGLAGSTDTQYF.

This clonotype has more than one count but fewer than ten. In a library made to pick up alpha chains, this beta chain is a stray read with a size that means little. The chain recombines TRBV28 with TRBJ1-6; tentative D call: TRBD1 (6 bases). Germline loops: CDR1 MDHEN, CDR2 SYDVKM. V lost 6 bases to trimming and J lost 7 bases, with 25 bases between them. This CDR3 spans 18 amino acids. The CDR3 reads CASSQRGFGGHTNSPLHF. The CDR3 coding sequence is TGTGCCAGCAGCCAAAGGGGGTTCGGAGGACACACCAATTCACCCCTCCACTTT.

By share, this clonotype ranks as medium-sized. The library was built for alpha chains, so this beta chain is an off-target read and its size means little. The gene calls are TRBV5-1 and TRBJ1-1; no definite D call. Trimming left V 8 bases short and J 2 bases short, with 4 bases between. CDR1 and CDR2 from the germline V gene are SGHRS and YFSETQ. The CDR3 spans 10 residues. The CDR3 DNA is TGCGCCAGTCTTAACACTGAAGCTTTCTTT. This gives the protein CASLNTEAFF.

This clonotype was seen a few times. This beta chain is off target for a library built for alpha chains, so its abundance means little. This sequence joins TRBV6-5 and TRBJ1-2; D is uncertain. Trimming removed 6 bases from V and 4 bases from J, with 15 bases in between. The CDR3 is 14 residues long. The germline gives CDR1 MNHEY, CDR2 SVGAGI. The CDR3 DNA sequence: TGTGCCAGCAGCCCGTTTAAGTTGGGCTATGGCTACACCTTC. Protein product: CASSPFKLGYGYTF.

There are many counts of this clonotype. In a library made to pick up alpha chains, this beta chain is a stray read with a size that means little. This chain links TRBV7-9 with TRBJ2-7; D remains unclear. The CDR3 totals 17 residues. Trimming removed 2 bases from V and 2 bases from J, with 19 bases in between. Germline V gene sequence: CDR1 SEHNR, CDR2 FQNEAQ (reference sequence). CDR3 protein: CASSLNPRTDGAYEQYF. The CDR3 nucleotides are TGTGCCAGCAGCTTAAACCCCCGGACGGATGGCGCCTACGAGCAGTACTTC.